The 5 T cell receptor beta chains below all came from one sample that was sequenced in a study of blood T cell repertoires in COVID-19. Profiling relied on immunoSEQ multiplex PCR, and the TCRdb table lists in-frame clones only, not all of them. The sample has some 240,000 clones; more than 70% are singletons. Sequenced: peripheral blood. These receptors came from a human donor in a cohort sampled during active COVID-19.

The chain is built from TRBV29-1 and TRBJ1-2; D remains unclear. The CDR3 sequence is 12 residues long. Germline loops: CDR1 SQVTM, CDR2 ANQGSEA. Trimming pared 6 bases from V and 7 bases from J, leaving 15 bases between. CDR3 nucleotide sequence: TGCAGCGTCCCCGACTCAAACCGTGGCTACACCTTC. It yields the protein CSVPDSNRGYTF.

V and J are TRBV4-2 and TRBJ2-2; no firm D call. Germline CDR1 reads LGHNA; CDR2 reads YNFKEQ. The V end lost 1 base, the J end lost 1 base, and 10 bases lay between the germline ends. The CDR3 totals 16 residues. This CDR3 is CASSQGHTENTGELFF. The CDR3 DNA sequence: TGTGCCAGCAGCCAAGGTCACACAGAGAACACCGGGGAGCTGTTTTTT.

The chain links TRBV30 to TRBJ2-3; 11 bases match TRBD2. In germline, CDR1 is GTSNPN, CDR2 SVGIG (reference sequence). After removal of 1 base from V and 5 bases from J, the junction contained 11 bases not matched to a gene. This CDR3 comprises 17 residues. CDR3 sequence: CAWSGGGSGGDLDTQYF. CDR3 sequence (DNA): TGTGCCTGGAGTGGCGGAGGTAGCGGGGGGGATTTAGATACGCAGTATTTT.

This sequence joins TRBV7-3 and TRBJ2-7; weak D call: TRBD1 (5 bases). CDR1 and CDR2 from the germline V gene are SGHTA and FQGTGA. The CDR3 extends over 15 amino acids. The V gene lost 2 bases and the J gene lost 5 bases, with 16 bases spanning the gap. CDR3: CASSLPGKISDEQYF. DNA for the CDR3: TGTGCCAGCAGCTTACCAGGGAAAATTTCCGACGAGCAGTACTTC.

This sequence joins TRBV24-1 and TRBJ2-1, with D possibly being TRBD1 (7 bases). V was clipped by 3 bases and J by 2 bases, with 22 bases between them. The CDR3 spans 19 residues. Per germline, CDR1 KGHDR and CDR2 SFDVKD. The DNA for the CDR3 is TGTGCCACCAGTGATGCACTAACCAGGGGGGCAGGAGCCTACAATGAGCAGTTCTTC. Protein product: CATSDALTRGAGAYNEQFF.